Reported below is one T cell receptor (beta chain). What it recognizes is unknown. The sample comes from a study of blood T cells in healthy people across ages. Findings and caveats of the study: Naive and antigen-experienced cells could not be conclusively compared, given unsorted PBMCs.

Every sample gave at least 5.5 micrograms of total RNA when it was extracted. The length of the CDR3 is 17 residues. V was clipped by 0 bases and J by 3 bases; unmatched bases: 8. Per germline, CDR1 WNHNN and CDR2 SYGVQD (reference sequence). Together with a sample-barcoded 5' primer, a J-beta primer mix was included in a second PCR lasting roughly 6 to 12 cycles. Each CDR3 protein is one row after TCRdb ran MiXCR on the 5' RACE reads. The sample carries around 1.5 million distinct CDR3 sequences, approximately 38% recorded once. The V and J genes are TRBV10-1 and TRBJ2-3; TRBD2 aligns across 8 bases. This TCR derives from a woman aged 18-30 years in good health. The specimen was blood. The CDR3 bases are TGCGCCAGCAGTGAGTCGCGAGCGGGGGAAAGTACAGATACGCAGTATTTT. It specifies CASSESRAGESTDTQYF.